Listed here are 30 T cell receptor beta chains from one sample, sequenced in a study of T cells after yellow fever vaccination (dated by TCRdb to the late 2010s). The meaning of the sample's treatment or condition label: live attenuated yellow fever vaccine strain. Libraries were made using 5' RACE. The sequencing machine was an Illumina NovaSeq 6000. TCRdb's own reprocessing of the public reads used fastp at Q25 and MiXCR and kept productive beta chains. Identical CDR3 proteins give one entry, which carries the most common genes and DNA. This sample lists 300,000 to 400,000 distinct CDR3 sequences; 3% to 4.5% were detected once. Clones ranked in the top ten supply 20% to 25% of the sample. The sequenced sample was PBMCs, obtained 5 days after the yellow fever booster vaccination. Every receptor here comes from a man younger than 30 who received the YFV17D yellow fever vaccine.

This clonotype was picked up many times. V usage is TRBV24-1 and J usage is TRBJ2-1; 8 bases are shared with TRBD2. Germline assignment: CDR1 KGHDR and CDR2 SFDVKD. The CDR3 length is 11 residues. The V segment lost 9 bases and the J segment 6 bases; nucleotides outside the gene matches: 0. The CDR3 spells CATRGGNEQFF. The CDR3 DNA reads as TGTGCCACCCGGGGGGGCAATGAGCAGTTCTTC.

This clonotype was observed a handful of times. This chain uses TRBV9 with TRBJ2-3, with D perhaps TRBD2 (6 bases). The CDR3 length is 14 residues. In germline, CDR1 is SGDLS, CDR2 YYNGEE. Between the trimmed V and J ends, which lost 0 bases and 7 bases, there was a span of 12 bases. The CDR3 nucleotides read TGTGCCAGCAGCGTAGAGTGGGAGGAACATACGCAGTATTTT. Protein sequence: CASSVEWEEHTQYF.

This clonotype was recorded at least ten times. The genes are TRBV25-1 and TRBJ2-2; TRBD2 matches at 12 bases. Germline V lookup: CDR1 MGHDK, CDR2 SYGVNS. Trimming cost V 8 bases and J 4 bases; bases outside gene matches: 8. This CDR3 contains 16 residues. The DNA for the CDR3 is TGTGCCAGCCGAAGGACTAGCGGGGATGGCACCGGGGAGCTGTTTTTT. Translated, it gives CASRRTSGDGTGELFF. Full variable domain (outside the CDR3, taken from reference TRBV25-1 and TRBJ2-2): EADIYQTPRYLVIGTGKKITLECSQTMGHDKMYWYQQDPGMELHLIHYSYGVNSTEKGDLSSESTVSRIRTEHFPLTLESARPSHTSQYLCASRRTSGDGTGELFFGEGSRLTVL.

This clonotype was recorded a few times. The J gene is TRBJ2-7, the V gene TRBV9, with D possibly TRBD1 on 5 matching bases. The CDR3 totals 10 residues. Germline lookup yields CDR1 SGDLS and CDR2 YYNGEE. The CDR3 loop reads CASSVLVPGV. CDR3 nucleotide sequence: TGTGCCAGCAGCGTATTGGTCCCAGGGGTC.

This clonotype appeared a few times. This chain links TRBV6-2 or TRBV6-3 with TRBJ2-7; the match to TRBD1 covers 9 bases. The V and J ends lost 7 bases and 2 bases, in that order; junction bases with no gene match: 6. CDR1 and CDR2 (germline): MNHEY, SVGEGT. This CDR3 has 14 amino acids. The chain's CDR3 is CASTQDRGPYEQYF. CDR3 bases: TGTGCCAGCACCCAGGACAGGGGACCCTACGAGCAGTACTTC.

This clonotype was seen at least ten times. The CDR3 reads CASTPRKRGFDTGELFF. The CDR3 region has the DNA TGTGCCAGCACGCCAAGAAAGCGGGGGTTCGACACCGGGGAGCTGTTTTTT. V is TRBV6-5 and J is TRBJ2-2, with 8 bases identical to TRBD2. Germline lookup yields CDR1 MNHEY and CDR2 SVGAGI. Trimming took 7 bases from V and 3 from J; bases not matched to a gene: 13. The CDR3 is made up of 17 amino acids.

This clonotype was recorded a few times. V usage is TRBV27 and J usage is TRBJ2-1; the match to TRBD2 covers 8 bases. The germline V gene has CDR1 MNHEY and CDR2 SMNVEV (reference sequence). The CDR3 covers 15 residues. Losses at the gene ends were 2 bases for V and 6 bases for J; bases not matched to a gene: 6. DNA for the CDR3: TGTGCCAGCAGTTTAAGGGGACTAGACCCCAATGAGCAGTTCTTC. It translates to CASSLRGLDPNEQFF.

In regard to this clonotype: This may be a read error, as it is one base from a much larger clone. The rearrangement links TRBV29-1 to TRBJ2-2; D unresolved. The CDR3 length is 14 residues. Per germline, CDR1 SQVTM and CDR2 ANQGSEA. Here the CDR3 reads CSAKSGRDTVELFF. In nucleotides, the CDR3 is TGCAGCGCTAAGAGTGGTAGAGACACCGTGGAGCTGTTTTTT.

The chain combines TRBV9 with TRBJ2-2, with TRBD2 identical over 10 bases. V lost 7 bases, J lost 6 bases, and 9 bases stayed unmatched. CDR1 and CDR2 (germline): SGDLS, YYNGEE. CDR3 length: 15 residues. CDR3 DNA sequence: TGTGCCAGCGCATGGACTAGCGGCCCTCCCGGGGAGCTGTTTTTT. This codes for CASAWTSGPPGELFF.

The chain has TRBV2 and TRBJ1-5; D unclear. This CDR3 is built from 14 residues. Trimming removed 3 bases from V and 8 bases from J, with 14 bases in between. From germline, CDR1 is SNHLY and CDR2 FYNNEI. CDR3 DNA: TGTGCCAGCAGTGAGCGGATACGGGTAAAGCCCCAGCATTTT. Translation: CASSERIRVKPQHF.

This chain joins TRBV6-5 and TRBJ2-3; no clear D. Germline assignment: CDR1 MNHEY and CDR2 SVGAGI. Trimming left V 4 bases short and J 2 bases short, with 10 bases between. This CDR3 region has 14 residues. The CDR3 spells CASSFDLYTDTQYF. The CDR3 DNA reads TGTGCCAGCAGTTTCGACCTTTACACAGATACGCAGTATTTT.

The chain combines TRBV7-2 with TRBJ2-3; D not certain. Trimming left V 6 bases short and J 0 bases short, with 10 bases between. The length of the CDR3 is 14 residues. The germline V gene has CDR1 SGHTA and CDR2 FQGNSA. The CDR3 DNA sequence: TGTGCCAGCAGTTCACGACGGAGCACAGATACGCAGTATTTT. Its protein product is CASSSRRSTDTQYF.

The J gene is TRBJ2-3, the V gene TRBV25-1, with 11 bases matching TRBD1. The CDR3 totals 15 residues. CDR1 and CDR2 from the germline V gene are MGHDK and SYGVNS. V lost 4 bases to trimming and J lost 4 bases; unmatched junction nucleotides: 4. In DNA, the CDR3 is TGTGCCAGCAGTGGGGACAGGGGGAGGGCAGATACGCAGTATTTT. This encodes CASSGDRGRADTQYF.

This clonotype was seen a few times. V is TRBV6-6 and J is TRBJ2-4, with 9 positions matching TRBD1. CDR3 length equals 20 residues. J lost 1 base, V lost 4 bases, and 17 bases had no gene match. Germline V gives CDR1 MNHNY, CDR2 SVGAGI (reference sequence). The CDR3 coding sequence is TGTGCCAGCAGTTCCGGATACAGGGGGCACCCTTATATCGCCAAAAACATTCAGTACTTC. As protein: CASSSGYRGHPYIAKNIQYF.

In its sample, this clonotype was seen a few times. This sequence joins TRBV5-1 and TRBJ2-7, with TRBD1 as a possible D gene (6 bases). The CDR3 length is 13 residues. V was clipped by 2 bases and J by 5 bases, with 11 bases between them. CDR1 and CDR2 from the germline V gene are SGHRS and YFSETQ. CDR3 sequence reads: CASSFTGPNEQYF. CDR3 nucleotide sequence: TGCGCCAGCAGCTTTACAGGGCCAAACGAGCAGTACTTC. The full variable domain, with the rest looked up from reference TRBV5-1 and TRBJ2-7, is KAGVTQTPRYLIKTRGQQVTLSCSPISGHRSVSWYQQTPGQGLQFLFEYFSETQRNKGNFPGRFSGRQFSNSRSEMNVSTLELGDSALYLCASSFTGPNEQYFGPGTRLTVT.

This clonotype has more than one count but fewer than ten. J is TRBJ1-2 and V is TRBV6-6; D is ambiguous. V lost 5 bases and J lost 4, with 8 bases in between. The CDR3 totals 12 residues. Germline V gene lookup returns CDR1 MNHNY and CDR2 SVGAGI (reference sequence). CDR3 region: CASSRTTYGYTF. CDR3 in DNA: TGTGCCAGCAGTCGAACTACCTATGGCTACACCTTC.

The gene calls are TRBV7-2 and TRBJ1-6; no definite D call. Trimming took 5 bases from V and 7 from J, leaving 12 bases between them. Per the germline V gene, CDR1 is SGHTA and CDR2 is FQGNSA. CDR3 length: 14 amino acids. CDR3 sequence reads: CASSPRFTNSPLHF. CDR3 nucleotides: TGTGCCAGCAGCCCGCGTTTTACAAATTCACCCCTCCACTTT.

The sample holds a few counts of this clonotype. The J gene is TRBJ2-7, the V gene TRBV10-3; TRBD2 matches 9 bases. The CDR3 extends over 14 amino acids. J lost 5 bases, V lost 6 bases, and 8 bases had no gene match. The germline gives CDR1 ENHRY, CDR2 SYGVKD. The CDR3 nucleotides read TGTGCCATCAGAAAGGGACTAGCAGGCCACGAGCAGTACTTC. It codes for CAIRKGLAGHEQYF.

This clonotype has ten or more counts. The chain combines TRBV4-3 with TRBJ2-2, with 12 bases lining up with TRBD1. Germline CDR1 is LGHNA and CDR2 is YSLEER. The V gene end was trimmed by 1 base and the J gene end by 6 bases; junction bases not matched to a gene: 6. This CDR3 comprises 17 residues. CDR3 bases: TGCGCCAGCAGCCAAGCGGGGGACAGGGGGCGGTCCGGGGAGCTGTTTTTT. It codes for CASSQAGDRGRSGELFF.

To note about this clonotype: With a much larger clone just one base away, this may be a read error. The CDR3 DNA is TGTGCCTGCAGAAGGGGGGACGGATCTTATAGCAATCAGCCCCAGCATTTT. Protein: CACRRGDGSYSNQPQHF. V usage is TRBV6-5 and J usage is TRBJ1-5; a possible D gene is TRBD1 (6 bases). Germline values: CDR1 MNHEY, CDR2 SVGAGI. CDR3 length equals 17 residues.

This clonotype was counted between two and nine times. This rearrangement joins TRBV3-1 to TRBJ2-6; D is unresolved. Between the trimmed V and J ends, which lost 0 bases and 1 base, there was a span of 13 bases. The germline V gene has CDR1 LGHDT and CDR2 YNNKEL (reference sequence). The CDR3 is 18 amino acids. CDR3 DNA: TGTGCCAGCAGCCAAGACCCCAACCCACTATCTGGGGCCAACGTCCTGACTTTC. Protein: CASSQDPNPLSGANVLTF. Full variable domain (remainder filled in from reference TRBV3-1 and TRBJ2-6): DTAVSQTPKYLVTQMGNDKSIKCEQNLGHDTMYWYKQDSKKFLKIMFSYNNKELIINETVPNRFSPKSPDKAHLNLHINSLELGDSAVYFCASSQDPNPLSGANVLTFGAGSRLTVL.

This clonotype was counted between two and nine times. The V and J genes are TRBV7-8 and TRBJ2-1, with 11 bases fitting TRBD2. The V segment lost 1 base and the J segment 0 bases; nucleotides outside the gene matches: 8. This CDR3 spans 19 amino acids. Germline lookup yields CDR1 SGHVS and CDR2 FQNEAQ. CDR3 nucleotide sequence: TGTGCCAGCAGCTTAGAGGCTAGCGGGGGGCTGAGCTCCTACAATGAGCAGTTCTTC. Translation gives CASSLEASGGLSSYNEQFF.

This clonotype occurred a few times. The rearrangement links TRBV28 to TRBJ2-1; either TRBD1 or TRBD2 may fit D (5 bases each). V lost 4 bases, J lost 0 bases, and 16 bases lay in between. The CDR3 runs 17 residues. CDR1 MDHEN and CDR2 SYDVKM come from the germline V gene. CDR3 DNA sequence: TGTGCCAGCAGTTCAGGGACCGTCAAGAGCTCCTACAATGAGCAGTTCTTC. Amino acids: CASSSGTVKSSYNEQFF.

This clonotype was recorded at least ten times. The CDR3 nucleotides are TGTGCCAGCAGCTTTTGGGAGCAAGAGACCCAGTACTTC. Its translation: CASSFWEQETQYF. V gene TRBV7-9 combines with J gene TRBJ2-5; possible D gene TRBD2, 5 bases. The CDR3 extends over 13 amino acids. Germline CDR1 SEHNR, CDR2 FQNEAQ (reference sequence). V was clipped by 3 bases and J by 2 bases, with 7 bases between them.

The sample holds many counts of this clonotype. J is TRBJ2-7 and V is TRBV6-2 or TRBV6-3; D uncertain. The CDR3 runs to 13 residues. CDR1 is MNHEY and CDR2 is SVGEGT in the germline V gene. Trimming took 8 bases from V and 7 from J, leaving 18 bases between them. This chain's CDR3 is CASSATALREQYV. The CDR3 region has the DNA TGTGCCAGCTCCGCTACAGCCCTACGGGAGCAGTACGTC.

This chain uses TRBV7-2 with TRBJ1-1; a possible D gene is TRBD1 (5 bases). Germline V lookup: CDR1 SGHTA, CDR2 FQGNSA. Trimming shortened V by 2 bases and J by 5 bases, and 12 bases separated the two germline ends. The CDR3 contains 14 residues. As DNA, the CDR3 is TGTGCCAGCAGCTTAAGAGGGGCAAGAACTGAAGCTTTCTTT. This gives the protein CASSLRGARTEAFF.

This clonotype was seen at least ten times. The V and J genes are TRBV18 and TRBJ1-3; D may be TRBD1 (5 bases). The CDR3 contains 17 residues. Germline CDR1 reads KGHSH; CDR2 reads LQKENI. V lost 0 bases, J lost 0 bases, and 12 bases lay in between. CDR3 residues: CASSPPYRTISGNTIYF. CDR3 coding DNA: TGTGCCAGCTCACCACCGTACAGGACGATCTCTGGAAACACCATATATTTT.

CDR3 in DNA: TGTGCCAGCAGCTTTGGGGTGTACTACGAGCAGTACGTC. This codes for CASSFGVYYEQYV. The gene calls are TRBV5-6 and TRBJ2-7; the D is unclear. The CDR3 covers 13 residues. Trimming pared 2 bases from V and 3 bases from J, leaving 9 bases between. Germline CDR1 reads SGHDT; CDR2 reads YYEEEE.

A few counts support this clonotype. The rearrangement links TRBV4-1 to TRBJ2-7; 8 bases align to TRBD1. CDR3 size: 14 residues. Losses at the gene ends were 6 bases for V and 2 bases for J; bases not matched to a gene: 6. Germline CDR1 MGHRA, CDR2 YSYEKL. The CDR3 coding sequence is TGCGCCAGCAGACCATCGACAGGGGCCTACGAGCAGTACTTC. Protein product: CASRPSTGAYEQYF.

The chain carries TRBV5-4 and TRBJ1-6, with D possibly being TRBD1 (6 bases). The CDR3 spans 14 residues. Per the germline V gene, CDR1 is SGHNT and CDR2 is YYREEE (reference sequence). Trimming shortened V by 5 bases and J by 9 bases, and 15 bases separated the two germline ends. The CDR3 DNA is TGTGCCAGCAGACGACAGGAGAGGGGTTCACCCCTCCACTTT. It yields the protein CASRRQERGSPLHF.